Following are 23 T cell receptor beta chains from one sample sequenced in a study of cytomegalovirus exposure and HLA in healthy donors. The study ran its PCR with 60 Vbeta and 13 Jbeta primers. Sequencing was performed with immunoSEQ multiplex PCR; in TCRdb, only in-frame clones are kept and a portion is missing. Seen here are around 93,000 clones, 78% observed once, and the top ten hold approximately 3%. The sequenced material came from PBMCs. These receptors came from a woman in her thirties or forties in good health and CMV-seronegative.

The count of this clone is one. The V gene is TRBV14, the J gene TRBJ2-3, with TRBD2 as a possible D gene (6 bases). CDR3 length: 19 residues. V lost 0 bases, J lost 2 bases, and 21 bases lay in between. Germline CDR1 and CDR2: SGHDN and FVKESK. Here the CDR3 reads CASSQDHSPLAGLTDTQYF. CDR3 DNA sequence: TGTGCCAGCAGCCAAGACCATAGCCCACTAGCAGGGCTCACAGATACGCAGTATTTT.

V is TRBV6-5 and J is TRBJ1-4, with a possible D match to TRBD1 (5 bases). V was shortened by 5 bases and J by 10 bases, with 17 bases between the two germline ends. Germline loops: CDR1 MNHEY, CDR2 SVGAGI. The CDR3 consists of 14 residues. Here the CDR3 DNA reads TGTGCCAGCAGTCCCGAGGGGCTCGGGAGAAAACTGTTTTTT. Translated: CASSPEGLGRKLFF.

There are a few counts of this clone. This chain joins TRBV5-1 and TRBJ1-1; D not resolved. The germline gives CDR1 SGHRS, CDR2 YFSETQ. The CDR3 sequence is 14 residues long. V lost 4 bases to trimming and J lost 1 base, with 11 bases between them. CDR3 sequence reads: CASSPGRANTEAFF. The DNA of the CDR3 is TGCGCCAGCAGCCCAGGTAGAGCGAACACTGAAGCTTTCTTT.

The chain's CDR3 is CASSPTRQTSNSPLHF. CDR3 DNA sequence: TGTGCCAGCAGCCCAACCAGACAGACCAGTAATTCACCCCTCCACTTT. The V gene is TRBV7-9, the J gene TRBJ1-6; TRBD1 is a possible D gene (5 bases). The germline V and J ends were trimmed by 5 bases and 6 bases, with 17 bases remaining between them. This CDR3 comprises 16 residues. Per germline, CDR1 SEHNR and CDR2 FQNEAQ (reference sequence). The full variable domain, completed using reference TRBV7-9 and TRBJ1-6, is DTGVSQNPRHKITKRGQNVTFRCDPISEHNRLYWYRQTLGQGPEFLTYFQNEAQLEKSRLLSDRFSAERPKGSFSTLEIQRTEQGDSAMYLCASSPTRQTSNSPLHFGNGTRLTVT.

This clone was counted only a few times. The chain combines TRBV4-2 with TRBJ2-6; tentatively, D is TRBD1 (6 bases). This CDR3 is built from 18 residues. The V and J ends lost 0 bases and 3 bases respectively, with 15 bases between them. Germline CDR1 reads LGHNA; CDR2 reads YNFKEQ. This chain's CDR3 is CASSQERVTGFGANVLTF. In DNA form, the CDR3 reads TGTGCCAGCAGCCAAGAAAGGGTCACAGGGTTTGGGGCCAACGTCCTGACTTTC.

The genes are TRBV28 and TRBJ1-2; 8 bases match TRBD1. CDR1 MDHEN and CDR2 SYDVKM come from the germline V gene. The J segment lost 8 bases and the V segment lost 3 bases, leaving 14 bases of the junction unmatched. The CDR3 covers 16 residues. The CDR3 DNA reads as TGTGCCAGCAGTTTCCGCGACAGGGGTAATTCGCGGGGCTACACCTTC. Its protein product is CASSFRDRGNSRGYTF.

V is TRBV7-9 and J is TRBJ2-7; 8 bases are shared with TRBD2. The CDR3 loop spans 18 amino acids. V dropped 2 bases and J dropped 1; count of bases not matched to a gene: 13. Germline-derived CDR1 and CDR2 are SEHNR and FQNEAQ (reference sequence). CDR3 in DNA: TGTGCCAGCAGCTTACGGTCGGTTAGCGGGATGGGATCCTACGAGCAGTACTTC. It encodes CASSLRSVSGMGSYEQYF.

The chain recombines TRBV14 with TRBJ2-1; the D is unclear. V was shortened by 1 base and J by 6 bases, with 13 bases between the two germline ends. This CDR3 spans 15 amino acids. Germline V CDR1 and CDR2: SGHDN, FVKESK. The CDR3 region has the DNA TGTGCCAGCAGCCAAGTGGTAGCTGGAGCCAATGAGCAGTTCTTC. This gives the protein CASSQVVAGANEQFF.

The chain carries TRBV19 and TRBJ1-3; 7 bases align to TRBD1. The CDR3 sequence is 15 residues long. Trimming took 3 bases from V and 8 from J; bases not matched to a gene: 10. In germline, CDR1 is LNHDA, CDR2 SQIVND (reference sequence). Here the CDR3 reads CASSIGQDSMHTIYF. DNA of the CDR3: TGTGCCAGTAGTATTGGACAGGACTCCATGCACACCATATATTTT.

The chain uses TRBV6-5 and TRBJ1-5; D gene ambiguous. Germline CDR1 MNHEY, CDR2 SVGAGI. Trimming pared 8 bases from V and 2 bases from J, leaving 10 bases between. The CDR3 spans 13 residues. The DNA of the CDR3 is TGTGCCAGCGGGGAGAGGGGCAATCAGCCCCAGCATTTT. It yields the protein CASGERGNQPQHF.

This clone was counted only a few times. The chain has TRBV7-9 and TRBJ1-4, with no clear D. The CDR3 totals 16 residues. Looked up from germline, CDR1 is SEHNR and CDR2 is FQNEAQ (reference sequence). V was cut by 6 bases and J by 7 bases, with 21 bases left in between. CDR3 sequence: CASSPTRTPAGEKLFF. CDR3 in DNA: TGTGCCAGCAGTCCGACCCGGACTCCGGCCGGTGAAAAACTGTTTTTT.

The rearrangement links TRBV10-3 to TRBJ2-1; 12 bases agree with TRBD2. This CDR3 comprises 16 residues. Germline CDR1 ENHRY, CDR2 SYGVKD. J gave up 1 base and V 6 bases, and 4 bases lay outside the gene matches. The CDR3 nucleotides read TGTGCCATCAGGCCGACTAGCGGGAGTTCCTACAATGAGCAGTTCTTC. It specifies CAIRPTSGSSYNEQFF.

This chain joins TRBV5-1 and TRBJ2-1; TRBD2 matches at 14 bases. Germline V lookup: CDR1 SGHRS, CDR2 YFSETQ. Trimming at V came to 5 bases and at J to 6 bases, leaving 13 bases not matched to a gene. This CDR3 is built from 18 residues. CDR3 in amino acids: CASRPGTSGRVIGNEQFF. CDR3 bases: TGCGCCAGCAGGCCCGGGACTAGCGGGAGAGTAATTGGCAATGAGCAGTTCTTC.

This chain uses TRBV7-2 with TRBJ1-4; D possibly corresponds to TRBD1 (6 bases). There are 15 residues in the CDR3. The germline gives CDR1 SGHTA, CDR2 FQGNSA. Trimming pared 3 bases from V and 8 bases from J, leaving 16 bases between. The CDR3 DNA follows: TGTGCCAGCAGCTTTGGGGGGGCTGGAGGAGAAAAACTGTTTTTT. It specifies CASSFGGAGGEKLFF.

In the case of this clone: The CDR3 end shows no conserved phenylalanine or tryptophan, and so a read error is likely. The rearrangement uses TRBV5-1 and TRBJ2-7, with 9 bases lining up with TRBD1. The CDR3 is 16 amino acids. The V gene end was trimmed by 6 bases and the J gene end by 0 bases; junction bases not matched to a gene: 10. CDR1 SGHRS and CDR2 YFSETQ come from the germline V gene. CDR3 DNA: TGCGCCAGCAAACTGGAGGGGGACAGGGACTCCTACGAGCAGTACCTC. This encodes CASKLEGDRDSYEQYL.

The chain links TRBV7-2 to TRBJ1-3, with D unclear. The V gene lost 2 bases and the J gene lost 3 bases, with 14 bases spanning the gap. This CDR3 has 16 residues. Germline V gene data show CDR1 as SGHTA and CDR2 as FQGNSA. Written as DNA, the CDR3 is TGTGCCAGCAGCTTAAGGGCGGGTCGGCGTGGAAACACCATATATTTT. Translated: CASSLRAGRRGNTIYF.

The chain employs TRBV28 and TRBJ2-1; the match to TRBD2 covers 7 bases. Germline V CDR1 and CDR2: MDHEN, SYDVKM. The CDR3 has 15 amino acids. The V and J ends lost 4 bases and 4 bases, in that order; junction bases with no gene match: 7. The CDR3 bases are TGTGCCAGCAGTTCCCTGCGGGAGCATTACAATGAGCAGTTCTTC. It yields the protein CASSSLREHYNEQFF. The full variable domain, in which reference TRBV28 and TRBJ2-1 provide the parts outside the CDR3, is DVKVTQSSRYLVKRTGEKVFLECVQDMDHENMFWYRQDPGLGLRLIYFSYDVKMKEKGDIPEGYSVSREKKERFSLILESASTNQTSMYLCASSSLREHYNEQFFGPGTRLTVL.

V gene TRBV6-1 combines with J gene TRBJ2-5, with 13 bases aligning to TRBD2. The CDR3 runs to 15 residues. V dropped 6 bases and J dropped 5; count of bases not matched to a gene: 6. The germline V gene has CDR1 MNHNS and CDR2 SASEGT. CDR3 residues: CASSQLAGGRETQYF. CDR3 in DNA: TGTGCCAGCAGCCAACTAGCGGGAGGGAGGGAGACCCAGTACTTC.

The chain joins TRBV30 to TRBJ1-4; 8 nucleotides line up with TRBD1. The CDR3 is 12 residues long. Germline V gene sequence: CDR1 GTSNPN, CDR2 SVGIG (reference sequence). With 2 bases clipped from V and 17 bases from J, the junction kept 10 bases outside the gene matches. The CDR3 is CAWSMPLGQVFF. As DNA, the CDR3 is TGTGCCTGGAGTATGCCGCTGGGACAGGTTTTTTTT.

J is TRBJ1-1 and V is TRBV21-1; no check of the table's D call, TRBD1, against the DNA was made. TRBV21-1 is tagged as a pseudogene. The CDR3 runs 16 residues. The CDR3 loop reads CASSPLTGHKNTEAFF. The CDR3 DNA reads TGTGCCAGCAGCCCCCTTACGGGACACAAGAACACTGAAGCTTTCTTT.

The rearrangement joins TRBV29-1 to TRBJ2-7, with 9 nucleotides matching TRBD1. With V trimmed by 7 bases and J by 6 bases, 1 base remained unmatched. The CDR3 spans 10 residues. Germline CDR1 SQVTM, CDR2 ANQGSEA. The chain's CDR3 is CSATGGEQYF. Here the CDR3 DNA reads TGCAGCGCGACAGGGGGCGAGCAGTACTTC.

This rearrangement joins TRBV6-5 to TRBJ1-5; TRBD1 matches 10 bases. With 5 bases clipped from V and 5 bases from J, the junction kept 6 bases outside the gene matches. Germline CDR1 reads MNHEY; CDR2 reads SVGAGI. The CDR3 contains 15 residues. In DNA, the CDR3 is TGTGCCAGCAGTCCGGACAGGGGGATATATCAGCCCCAGCATTTT. It specifies CASSPDRGIYQPQHF.

DNA of the CDR3: TGCGCCAGCAGCCGAGCAACGGGACAGACCTCCTACGAGCAGTACTTC. It encodes CASSRATGQTSYEQYF. The rearrangement links TRBV4-1 to TRBJ2-5; TRBD1 aligns across 7 bases. TRBJ2-7 matches the DNA end more closely, so the J call is doubtful. The CDR3 runs 16 residues. Germline V gives CDR1 MGHRA, CDR2 YSYEKL.